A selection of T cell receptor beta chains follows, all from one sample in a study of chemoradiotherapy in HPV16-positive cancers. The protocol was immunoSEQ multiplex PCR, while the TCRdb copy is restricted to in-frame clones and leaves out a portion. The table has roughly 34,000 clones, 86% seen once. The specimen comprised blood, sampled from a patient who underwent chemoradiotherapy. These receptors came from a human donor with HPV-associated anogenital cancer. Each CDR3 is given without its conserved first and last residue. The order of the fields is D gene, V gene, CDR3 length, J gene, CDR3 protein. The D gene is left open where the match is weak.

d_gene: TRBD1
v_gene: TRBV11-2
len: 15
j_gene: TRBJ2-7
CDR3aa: ASSLFSPGQPSYEQY

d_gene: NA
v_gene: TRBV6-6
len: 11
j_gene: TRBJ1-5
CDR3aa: ASTGKDHQPQH

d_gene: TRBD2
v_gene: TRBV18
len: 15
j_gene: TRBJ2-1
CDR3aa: ASSPPYSGGAYNEQF

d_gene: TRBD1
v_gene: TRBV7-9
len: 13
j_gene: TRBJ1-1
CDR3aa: ASSLANRGDAEAF

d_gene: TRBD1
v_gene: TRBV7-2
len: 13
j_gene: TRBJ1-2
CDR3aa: ASSLNVWDSNGYT

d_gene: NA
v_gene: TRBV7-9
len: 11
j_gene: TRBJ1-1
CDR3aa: ASSLVSGTEAF

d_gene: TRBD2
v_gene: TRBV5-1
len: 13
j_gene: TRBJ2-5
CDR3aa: ASTQRGGEGETQY

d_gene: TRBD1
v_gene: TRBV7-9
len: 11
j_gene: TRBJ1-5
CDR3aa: ASSFTGVQPQH

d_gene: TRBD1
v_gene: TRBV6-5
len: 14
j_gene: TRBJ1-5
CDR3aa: ASSYSFGQANQPQH

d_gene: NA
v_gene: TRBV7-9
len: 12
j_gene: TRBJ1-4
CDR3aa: ASSLAGRDDELF

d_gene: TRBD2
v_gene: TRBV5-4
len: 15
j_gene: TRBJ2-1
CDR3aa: ASSLGGSGGSYNEQF

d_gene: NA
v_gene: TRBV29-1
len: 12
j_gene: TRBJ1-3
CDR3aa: SVGLLDSPNTIY

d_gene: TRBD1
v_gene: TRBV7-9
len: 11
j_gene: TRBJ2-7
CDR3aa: ASTGGNTYEQY

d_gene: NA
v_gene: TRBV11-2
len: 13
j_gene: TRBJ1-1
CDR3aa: ASSFFQGAVTEAF

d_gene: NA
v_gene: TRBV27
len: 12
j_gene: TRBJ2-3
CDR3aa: ASSSRGGLDTQY

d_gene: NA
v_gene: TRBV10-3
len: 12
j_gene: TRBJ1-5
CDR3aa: AISEDPFNQPQH

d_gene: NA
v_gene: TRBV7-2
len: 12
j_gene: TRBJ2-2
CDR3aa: ASSLGANTGELF

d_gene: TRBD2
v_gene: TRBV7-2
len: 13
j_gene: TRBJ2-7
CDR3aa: ASSLAGGTSGEQY

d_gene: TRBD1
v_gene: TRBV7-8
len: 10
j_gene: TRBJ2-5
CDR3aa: ASSNRGETQY

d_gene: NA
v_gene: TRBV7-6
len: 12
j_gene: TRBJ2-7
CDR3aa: ASSPLRGQEEQY

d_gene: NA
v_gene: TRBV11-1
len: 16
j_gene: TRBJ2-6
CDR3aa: ASSFPRTGRSGANVLT

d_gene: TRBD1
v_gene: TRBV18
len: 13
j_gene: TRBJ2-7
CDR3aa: ASSPPSRGRDEQY

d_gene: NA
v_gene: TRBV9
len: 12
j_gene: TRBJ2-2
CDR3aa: ATNPGHNTGELF

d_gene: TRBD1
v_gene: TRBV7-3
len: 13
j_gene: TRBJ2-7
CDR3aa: ASSSVGTGSYEQY

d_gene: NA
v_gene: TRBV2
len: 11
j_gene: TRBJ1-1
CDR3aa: ASRKEMNTEAF

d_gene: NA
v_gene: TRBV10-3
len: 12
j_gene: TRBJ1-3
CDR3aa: AISESGSGNTIY

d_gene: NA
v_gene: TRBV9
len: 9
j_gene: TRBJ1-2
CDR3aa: ASSVGDGYT

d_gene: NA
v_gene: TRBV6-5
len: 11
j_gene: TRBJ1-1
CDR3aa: ASRLARDTEAF

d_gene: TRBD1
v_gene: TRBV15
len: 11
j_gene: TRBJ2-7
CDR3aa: ATSVGQGYEQY

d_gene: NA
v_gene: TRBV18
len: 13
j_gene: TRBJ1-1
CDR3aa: ASSPGKDRWTEAF

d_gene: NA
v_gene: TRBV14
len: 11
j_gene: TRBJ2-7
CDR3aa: ASSQDRDVQQY

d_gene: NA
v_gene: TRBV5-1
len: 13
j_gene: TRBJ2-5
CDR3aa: ASSLGGTRQETQY

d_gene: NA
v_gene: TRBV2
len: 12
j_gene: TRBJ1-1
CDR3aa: ASSVGLGNTEAF

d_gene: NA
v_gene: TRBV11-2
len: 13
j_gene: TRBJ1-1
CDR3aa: ASSRAGGLGTEAF

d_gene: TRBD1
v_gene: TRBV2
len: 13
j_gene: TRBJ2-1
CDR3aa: ASSDWQGANNEQF

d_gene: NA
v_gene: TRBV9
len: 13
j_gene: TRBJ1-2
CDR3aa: ASSVGGRTNYGYT

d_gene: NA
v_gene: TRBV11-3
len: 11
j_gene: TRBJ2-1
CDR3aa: ASSLGANNEQF

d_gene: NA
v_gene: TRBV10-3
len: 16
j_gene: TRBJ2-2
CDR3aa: AISESLVLAGNTGELF